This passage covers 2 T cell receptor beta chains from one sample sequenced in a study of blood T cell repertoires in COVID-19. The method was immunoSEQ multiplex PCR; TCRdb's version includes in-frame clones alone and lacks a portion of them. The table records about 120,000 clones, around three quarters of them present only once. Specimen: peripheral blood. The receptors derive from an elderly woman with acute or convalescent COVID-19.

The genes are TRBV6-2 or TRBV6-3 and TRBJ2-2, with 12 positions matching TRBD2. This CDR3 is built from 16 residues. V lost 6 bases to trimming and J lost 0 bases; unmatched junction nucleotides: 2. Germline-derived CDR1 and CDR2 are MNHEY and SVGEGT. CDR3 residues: CASSASGGANTGELFF. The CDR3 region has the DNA TGTGCCAGCAGCGCTAGCGGGGGGGCGAACACCGGGGAGCTGTTTTTT.

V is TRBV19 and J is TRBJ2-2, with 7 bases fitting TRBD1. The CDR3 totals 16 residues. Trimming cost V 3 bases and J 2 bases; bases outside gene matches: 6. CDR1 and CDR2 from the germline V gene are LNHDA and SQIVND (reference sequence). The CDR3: CASSIPGTDNTGELFF. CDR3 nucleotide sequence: TGTGCCAGTAGTATTCCCGGGACAGACAACACCGGGGAGCTGTTTTTT.